This T cell receptor (beta chain) was recovered during a study of T cell responses to AZD1222 COVID-19 vaccine. Assay: immunoSEQ multiplex PCR; the TCRdb copy retains only in-frame clones and omits some. The repertoire holds about 27,000 clones, with 92% as singletons. Second-dose schedules of about 4 or about 12 weeks were combined. General study results and limits: Among spike-specific TCRs, nearly half reportedly target unmutated variant regions. Every sample of the repertoires postdated the peak T cell response.

As for this clone: What it recognizes is unknown.

The sequencing here drew on peripheral blood, taken 28 days after the second AZD1222 dose. This TCR derives from an adult who received the AZD1222 COVID-19 vaccine.

The CDR3: CASSLTSGGEGETQYF. CDR3 nucleotides: TGTGCCAGCAGCTTAACTAGCGGAGGGGAAGGAGAGACCCAGTACTTC. The rearrangement uses TRBV11-2 and TRBJ2-5; 8 bases align to TRBD2. Germline assignment: CDR1 SGHAT and CDR2 FQNNGV. Trimming took 2 bases from V and 4 from J; bases not matched to a gene: 9. This CDR3 has 16 residues.